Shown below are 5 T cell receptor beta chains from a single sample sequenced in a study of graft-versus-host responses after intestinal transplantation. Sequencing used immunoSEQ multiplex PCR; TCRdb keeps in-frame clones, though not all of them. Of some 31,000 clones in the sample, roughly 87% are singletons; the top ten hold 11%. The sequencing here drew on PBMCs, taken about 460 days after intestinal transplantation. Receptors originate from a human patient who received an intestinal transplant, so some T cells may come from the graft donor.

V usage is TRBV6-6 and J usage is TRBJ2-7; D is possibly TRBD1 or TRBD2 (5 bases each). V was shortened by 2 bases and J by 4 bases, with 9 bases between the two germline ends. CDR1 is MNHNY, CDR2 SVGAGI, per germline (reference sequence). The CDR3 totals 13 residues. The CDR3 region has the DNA TGTGCCAGCAGTTACGGGGGAGAGTACGAGCAGTACTTC. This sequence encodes CASSYGGEYEQYF.

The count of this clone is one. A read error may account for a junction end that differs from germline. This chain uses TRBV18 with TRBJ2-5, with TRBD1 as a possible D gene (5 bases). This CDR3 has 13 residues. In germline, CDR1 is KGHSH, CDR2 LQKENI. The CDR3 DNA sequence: TGTACCAGCTCACCATCAGGGATAGAGACCCAGTACTTC. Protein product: CTSSPSGIETQYF.

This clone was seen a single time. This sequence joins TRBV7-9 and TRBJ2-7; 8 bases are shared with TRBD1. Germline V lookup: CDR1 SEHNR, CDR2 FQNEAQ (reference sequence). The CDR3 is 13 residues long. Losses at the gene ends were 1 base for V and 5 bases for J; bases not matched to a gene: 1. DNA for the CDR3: TGTGCCAGCAGCTTAGACAGGGGGGACGAGCAGTACTTC. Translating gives CASSLDRGDEQYF.

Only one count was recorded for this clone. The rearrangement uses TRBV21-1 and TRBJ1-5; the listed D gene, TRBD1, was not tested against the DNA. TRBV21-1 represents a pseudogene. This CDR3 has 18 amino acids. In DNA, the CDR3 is TGTGCCAGCAGCAGGGAGACAGGGGCACGGGATCGCAATCAGCCCCAGCATTTT. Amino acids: CASSRETGARDRNQPQHF.

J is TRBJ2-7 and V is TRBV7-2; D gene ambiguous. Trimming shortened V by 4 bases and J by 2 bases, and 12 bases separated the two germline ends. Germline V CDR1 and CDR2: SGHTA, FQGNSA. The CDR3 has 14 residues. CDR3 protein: CASSSYLEAYEQYF. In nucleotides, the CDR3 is TGTGCCAGCAGCTCATATCTAGAAGCCTACGAGCAGTACTTC.